This entry lists 30 T cell receptor beta chains sequenced from one sample in a study of blood T cells in healthy people across ages. For the second PCR, which ran for about 7 to 11 cycles, a sample-barcoded 5' primer and a J-beta primer mix were used. TCRdb used MiXCR to reprocess the 5' RACE reads, holding one entry per CDR3 protein. This sample has roughly 1 million distinct CDR3 sequences; almost 25% occur once, and the top ten carry about 0.69%. These same data were also listed under a study on T cells of mothers and their children.

The sample taken for sequencing was blood. The receptors derive from a girl aged 2 to 9 in good health.

In its sample, this clonotype was seen a few times. The rearrangement uses TRBV7-2 and TRBJ2-3; D tentatively fits TRBD1 or TRBD2 (5 bases each). CDR3 size: 16 residues. Germline assignment: CDR1 SGHTA and CDR2 FQGNSA. Trimming stripped 4 bases from V and 2 bases from J, with 16 bases between. Here the CDR3 DNA reads TGTGCCAGCAGCTGGGACCTCCTGGAGGACACAGATACGCAGTATTTT. Its protein is CASSWDLLEDTDTQYF.

The chain is built from TRBV29-1 and TRBJ2-5; TRBD1 is a possible D gene (7 bases). The length of the CDR3 is 13 residues. Trimming took off 7 bases at V and 0 bases at J, with 12 bases between the two ends. The V gene's germline CDR1 is SQVTM and CDR2 ANQGSEA. CDR3 sequence reads: CSAAGQYQETQYF. CDR3 nucleotides: TGCAGCGCTGCGGGACAGTACCAAGAGACCCAGTACTTC.

The V call is TRBV6-1, the J call TRBJ1-2; 11 bases agree with TRBD1. Germline lookup yields CDR1 MNHNS and CDR2 SASEGT. The J segment lost 4 bases and the V segment lost 7 bases, leaving 14 bases of the junction unmatched. This CDR3 is 17 amino acids long. The CDR3 DNA follows: TGTGCCAGCACGGCCGTCGTGGGACAGGGGGGATCCTATGGCTACACCTTC. Its translation is CASTAVVGQGGSYGYTF.

The chain uses TRBV12-5 and TRBJ2-4; D is possibly TRBD1 (5 bases). The CDR3 loop spans 14 amino acids. Germline loops: CDR1 LGHNT, CDR2 FRNRAP. The V end was cut by 5 bases, the J end by 6 bases, with 14 bases between. The CDR3 DNA is TGTGCTAGTGGTGTTGGCAGGGCGATAAACATTCAGTACTTC. Encoded protein: CASGVGRAINIQYF. The full variable domain, in which reference TRBV12-5 and TRBJ2-4 provide the parts outside the CDR3, is DARVTQTPRHKVTEMGQEVTMRCQPILGHNTVFWYRQTMMQGLELLAYFRNRAPLDDSGMPKDRFSAEMPDATLATLKIQPSEPRDSAVYFCASGVGRAINIQYFGAGTRLSVL.

This sequence joins TRBV5-1 and TRBJ2-5; 7 bases fit TRBD1. Germline assignment: CDR1 SGHRS and CDR2 YFSETQ. Trimming took 0 bases from V and 3 from J; bases not matched to a gene: 2. This CDR3 has 14 amino acids. The CDR3 loop is CASSLDTGEETQYF. Written as DNA, the CDR3 is TGCGCCAGCAGCTTGGATACAGGGGAAGAGACCCAGTACTTC.

V gene TRBV20-1 combines with J gene TRBJ2-5, with D possibly matching TRBD2 (6 bases). The J call is doubtful: the DNA matches TRBJ2-1 better. The length of the CDR3 is 14 residues. Germline assignment: CDR1 DFQATT and CDR2 SNEGSKA (reference sequence). CDR3: CSASRDSSSDEQFF. CDR3 nucleotide sequence: TGCAGTGCTAGCCGGGACTCTTCGAGTGATGAGCAGTTCTTC.

This chain joins TRBV5-1 and TRBJ2-1; 7 nucleotides agree with TRBD1. The junction had 6 bases not matched to a gene; V was cut back by 0 bases and J by 6 bases. Germline lookup yields CDR1 SGHRS and CDR2 YFSETQ. The CDR3 covers 15 residues. CDR3 in DNA: TGCGCCAGCAGCTTGGAGTCGGCAGGGGGCAATGAGCAGTTCTTC. This gives the protein CASSLESAGGNEQFF.

This clonotype was observed a handful of times. This rearrangement joins TRBV5-1 to TRBJ2-4; D is perhaps TRBD1 (5 bases). The CDR3 totals 14 residues. Trimming removed 0 bases at V and 5 bases at J, with 9 bases between. Looked up from germline, CDR1 is SGHRS and CDR2 is YFSETQ. The CDR3 DNA reads TGCGCCAGCAGCTTGGAGGGGTTGGAAAACATTCAGTACTTC. Residues: CASSLEGLENIQYF. Variable domain in full (rest from reference TRBV5-1 and TRBJ2-4): KAGVTQTPRYLIKTRGQQVTLSCSPISGHRSVSWYQQTPGQGLQFLFEYFSETQRNKGNFPGRFSGRQFSNSRSEMNVSTLELGDSALYLCASSLEGLENIQYFGAGTRLSVL.

The J gene is TRBJ2-2, the V gene TRBV29-1; D is tentatively TRBD1 or TRBD2 (5 bases each). The CDR3 sequence is 15 residues long. Germline V gene lookup returns CDR1 SQVTM and CDR2 ANQGSEA. Trimming shortened V by 0 bases and J by 5 bases, and 13 bases separated the two germline ends. The CDR3 nucleotides read TGCAGCGTTGAAGACAAGGGGCGAGGGACCGGGGAGCTGTTTTTT. This encodes CSVEDKGRGTGELFF.

This clonotype was picked up a small number of times. DNA of the CDR3: TGTGCCAGCAGCTTAGGGGGCTATGGGTCTGGAAACATTCAGTACTTC. This codes for CASSLGGYGSGNIQYF. This chain uses TRBV5-5 with TRBJ2-4, with 7 bases that match TRBD1. V was pared by 2 bases and J by 6 bases, with 11 bases of the junction left unmatched. The germline CDR1 and CDR2 sequences are SGHKS and YYEKEE (reference sequence). The CDR3 is 16 amino acids.

V and J are TRBV25-1 and TRBJ2-3; D remains ambiguous. This CDR3 is built from 14 residues. Trimming took 8 bases from V and 2 from J, leaving 14 bases between them. Germline lookup yields CDR1 MGHDK and CDR2 SYGVNS. The CDR3 DNA reads as TGTGCCAGCCGCCCACCTGCCTACACAGATACGCAGTATTTT. Translating it yields CASRPPAYTDTQYF.

In its sample, this clonotype was seen a few times. The rearrangement links TRBV25-1 to TRBJ1-2; TRBD1 matches at 9 bases. The CDR3 totals 15 residues. Germline-derived CDR1 and CDR2 are MGHDK and SYGVNS. The V gene end was trimmed by 5 bases and the J gene end by 10 bases; junction bases not matched to a gene: 14. CDR3 amino acids: CASSPGARDRVSYTF. Written as DNA, the CDR3 is TGTGCCAGCAGTCCCGGAGCCCGGGACAGGGTTTCCTACACCTTC.

This clonotype was observed a handful of times. The chain is built from TRBV7-2 and TRBJ2-1; D gene uncertain. CDR1 and CDR2 (germline): SGHTA, FQGNSA. V lost 3 bases, J lost 3 bases, and 9 bases lay in between. The length of the CDR3 is 14 residues. The CDR3 loop is CASSFRYNYNEQFF. Here the CDR3 DNA reads TGTGCCAGCAGCTTTAGATACAACTACAATGAGCAGTTCTTC. Full variable domain (remainder filled in from reference TRBV7-2 and TRBJ2-1): GAGVSQSPSNKVTEKGKDVELRCDPISGHTALYWYRQSLGQGLEFLIYFQGNSAPDKSGLPSDRFSAERTGGSVSTLTIQRTQQEDSAVYLCASSFRYNYNEQFFGPGTRLTVL.

This clonotype was observed a handful of times. This chain connects TRBV7-9 to TRBJ2-5; D unclear. With 1 base removed from V and 0 bases from J, the gap between germline ends came to 9 bases. This CDR3 has 15 amino acids. Germline CDR1 SEHNR, CDR2 FQNEAQ (reference sequence). The CDR3: CASSLVPTYQETQYF. CDR3 sequence (DNA): TGTGCCAGCAGCTTAGTCCCTACCTACCAAGAGACCCAGTACTTC.

This clonotype has more than one count but fewer than ten. The CDR3 is CASRRGSGANVLTF. In DNA form, the CDR3 reads TGTGCCAGCCGGAGGGGATCTGGGGCCAACGTCCTGACTTTC. The chain is built from TRBV7-9 and TRBJ2-6, with D perhaps TRBD2 (6 bases). The CDR3 contains 14 residues. Germline V gives CDR1 SEHNR, CDR2 FQNEAQ (reference sequence). V was shortened by 8 bases and J by 1 base, with 9 bases between the two germline ends.

The J gene is TRBJ1-2, the V gene TRBV9, with D maybe TRBD1 (5 bases). Germline CDR1 is SGDLS and CDR2 is YYNGEE. Trimming took off 1 base at V and 2 bases at J, with 12 bases between the two ends. This CDR3 has 15 amino acids. CDR3 in amino acids: CASSVSGTENYGYTF. CDR3 bases: TGTGCCAGCAGCGTATCCGGGACGGAGAACTATGGCTACACCTTC.

V and J are TRBV10-3 and TRBJ2-5, with D perhaps TRBD1 (7 bases). The DNA end favors TRBJ2-7, so the J call may be wrong. CDR1 is ENHRY, CDR2 SYGVKD, per germline. CDR3 length: 16 residues. CDR3 nucleotide sequence: TGTGCCATCAAAATTGACCGGACAGGAGGGCCCGACGAGCAGTACTTC. The encoded protein is CAIKIDRTGGPDEQYF.

The chain links TRBV27 to TRBJ2-1; 9 bases are a match to TRBD1. The CDR3 is 15 amino acids. With V trimmed by 2 bases and J by 8 bases, 7 bases remained unmatched. Germline V lookup: CDR1 MNHEY, CDR2 SMNVEV (reference sequence). The CDR3 sequence is CASSLAGTGIYEQFF. The CDR3 nucleotides read TGTGCCAGCAGTTTAGCCGGGACAGGGATCTATGAGCAGTTCTTC.

The rearrangement links TRBV6-1 to TRBJ1-5, with no clear D. Germline CDR1 and CDR2: MNHNS and SASEGT. CDR3 size: 14 residues. V dropped 6 bases and J dropped 4 bases, with 13 bases sitting between them. The CDR3: CASSEGPLNQPQHF. For the CDR3, the DNA is TGTGCCAGCAGCGAGGGCCCCCTGAATCAGCCCCAGCATTTT.

This clonotype came up a few times. The gene calls are TRBV7-9 and TRBJ1-5, with 7 nucleotides matching TRBD1. Germline CDR1 is SEHNR and CDR2 is FQNEAQ (reference sequence). Trimming removed 5 bases from V and 2 bases from J; junction bases left unmatched: 3. The CDR3 contains 14 residues. CDR3 nucleotide sequence: TGTGCCAGCAGCGTAACAGGGGGCAATCAGCCCCAGCATTTT. Protein product: CASSVTGGNQPQHF. Full variable domain (rest looked up from reference TRBV7-9 and TRBJ1-5): DTGVSQNPRHKITKRGQNVTFRCDPISEHNRLYWYRQTLGQGPEFLTYFQNEAQLEKSRLLSDRFSAERPKGSFSTLEIQRTEQGDSAMYLCASSVTGGNQPQHFGDGTRLSIL.

This clonotype was picked up a small number of times. Germline is not matched at one junction end, which may reflect a read error. Here the CDR3 DNA reads TGTGCCAGCAGTCTCGAAGGACAGCAGATTTTC. Translated: CASSLEGQQIF. The chain joins TRBV28 to TRBJ1-2; TRBD1 is a possible D gene (6 bases). Germline assignment: CDR1 MDHEN and CDR2 SYDVKM. The CDR3 loop spans 11 amino acids.

This clonotype was found a few times. This sequence joins TRBV29-1 and TRBJ2-3, with 7 bases fitting TRBD2. After removal of 4 bases from V and 5 bases from J, the junction contained 6 bases not matched to a gene. CDR3 length equals 13 residues. Germline values: CDR1 SQVTM, CDR2 ANQGSEA. The DNA for the CDR3 is TGCAGCGTTGGGACTAGATTAAAAGATACGCAGTATTTT. Translated, it gives CSVGTRLKDTQYF.

This clonotype was detected a few times. The chain has TRBV12-5 and TRBJ1-1; TRBD1 might be the D (5 bases). CDR3 size: 16 residues. Trimming stripped 2 bases from V and 1 base from J, with 14 bases between. The germline V gene encodes CDR1 LGHNT and CDR2 FRNRAP. The CDR3 DNA follows: TGTGCTAGTGGTTTGCGGCAGGGTACCACGAACACTGAAGCTTTCTTT. Its translation: CASGLRQGTTNTEAFF.

This clonotype was recorded once. V and J are TRBV6-2 or TRBV6-3 and TRBJ2-7, with TRBD2 as a possible D gene (5 bases). CDR3 length equals 17 residues. Germline assignment: CDR1 MNHEY and CDR2 SVGEGT. V lost 0 bases and J lost 4, with 19 bases in between. CDR3 sequence (DNA): TGTGCCAGCAGTTACTCGAGAGTGACGGGAAAAAAGTACGAGCAGTACTTC. It specifies CASSYSRVTGKKYEQYF.

The rearrangement uses TRBV28 and TRBJ2-3; the D is unclear. Trimming removed 6 bases from V and 4 bases from J, with 11 bases in between. This CDR3 has 13 amino acids. From germline, CDR1 is MDHEN and CDR2 SYDVKM. The CDR3 nucleotides read TGTGCCAGCAGCCTGGGTTTCGCAGATACGCAGTATTTT. Encoded protein: CASSLGFADTQYF. The variable domain in full, completed from reference TRBV28 and TRBJ2-3, reads DVKVTQSSRYLVKRTGEKVFLECVQDMDHENMFWYRQDPGLGLRLIYFSYDVKMKEKGDIPEGYSVSREKKERFSLILESASTNQTSMYLCASSLGFADTQYFGPGTRLTVL.

In its sample, this clonotype was seen a few times. The V and J genes are TRBV7-8 and TRBJ2-3; 8 bases align to TRBD1. The ends lost 1 base at V and 2 bases at J; junction bases unmatched: 5. This CDR3 comprises 16 residues. Germline loops: CDR1 SGHVS, CDR2 FQNEAQ. The CDR3 loop reads CASSLEWGQATDTQYF. CDR3 sequence (DNA): TGTGCCAGCAGCTTAGAATGGGGACAGGCCACAGATACGCAGTATTTT.

V is TRBV10-3 and J is TRBJ2-6; tentative D call: TRBD2 (5 bases). Trimming stripped 4 bases from V and 2 bases from J, with 9 bases between. The CDR3 is 15 amino acids. CDR1 and CDR2 (germline): ENHRY, SYGVKD. The CDR3 sequence is CAISASGAGANVLTF. CDR3 coding DNA: TGTGCCATCAGTGCATCCGGGGCTGGGGCCAACGTCCTGACTTTC.

This clonotype has only a few counts. The chain employs TRBV4-1 and TRBJ1-3, with 8 bases identical to TRBD1. J was trimmed by 6 bases and V by 0 bases; bases with no gene match: 19. This CDR3 region has 20 residues. CDR1 and CDR2 (germline): MGHRA, YSYEKL. Here the CDR3 reads CASSQEQRRVDRGGKNTIYF. In nucleotides, the CDR3 is TGCGCCAGCAGCCAAGAGCAAAGAAGGGTAGACAGGGGCGGAAAAAACACCATATATTTT.

This clonotype has only a few counts. This chain uses TRBV20-1 with TRBJ2-4, with 9 bases aligning to TRBD2. CDR3 size: 14 residues. Germline CDR1 is DFQATT and CDR2 is SNEGSKA (reference sequence). V was clipped by 3 bases and J by 8 bases; unmatched bases: 8. Written as DNA, the CDR3 is TGCAGTGCTAGGAATTTAGCGGGGGAGGACATTCAGTACTTC. Residues: CSARNLAGEDIQYF.

This chain connects TRBV29-1 to TRBJ1-2; 7 nucleotides agree with TRBD1. CDR3 length: 13 residues. CDR1 is SQVTM and CDR2 is ANQGSEA in the germline V gene. J was trimmed by 5 bases and V by 6 bases; bases with no gene match: 9. CDR3 in DNA: TGCAGCGTCCGACAGGGCACAGGGTATGGCTACACCTTC. This encodes CSVRQGTGYGYTF.